The 18 T cell receptor beta chains listed next were all sequenced from one sample in a study of cytomegalovirus exposure and HLA in healthy donors. Primers for the PCR totalled 60 Vbeta and 13 Jbeta. Clones were sequenced by immunoSEQ multiplex PCR, and TCRdb holds only the in-frame ones, with some missing. Of some 170,000 clones in the sample, roughly 76% were seen once. Sequences were obtained from PBMCs. The receptors were gathered from a woman under 30 in good health and CMV-seropositive.

In this sample, this clone turned up once. The rearrangement joins TRBV7-9 to TRBJ2-1; TRBD1 might be the D (6 bases). CDR1 SEHNR and CDR2 FQNEAQ come from the germline V gene (reference sequence). The CDR3 runs 14 residues. Between the trimmed V and J ends, which lost 6 bases and 7 bases, there was a span of 16 bases. CDR3 amino acids: CASRGLQGDNEQFF. As DNA, the CDR3 is TGTGCCAGCAGGGGTTTACAGGGAGATAATGAGCAGTTCTTC.

The rearrangement joins TRBV1 to TRBJ2-3; the table gives TRBD2 as D, unverified against the DNA. TRBV1 has pseudogene status. CDR3 length: 18 amino acids. CDR3 amino acids: CTSSQDPPHGGTTDTQYF. The CDR3 DNA reads TGCACCAGCAGCCAAGACCCCCCTCACGGGGGGACTACAGATACGCAGTATTTT.

This chain links TRBV7-2 with TRBJ2-4; D perhaps matches TRBD2 (5 bases). Germline-derived CDR1 and CDR2 are SGHTA and FQGNSA. The V gene lost 0 bases and the J gene lost 3 bases, with 9 bases spanning the gap. CDR3 length equals 15 residues. Written as DNA, the CDR3 is TGTGCCAGCAGCTTAGCGGGAGAAATCAAAAACATTCAGTACTTC. Translation gives CASSLAGEIKNIQYF. Combining the CDR3 with reference TRBV7-2 and TRBJ2-4 gives the whole variable domain GAGVSQSPSNKVTEKGKDVELRCDPISGHTALYWYRQSLGQGLEFLIYFQGNSAPDKSGLPSDRFSAERTGGSVSTLTIQRTQQEDSAVYLCASSLAGEIKNIQYFGAGTRLSVL.

V and J are TRBV10-3 and TRBJ2-5; no reliable D call. The V and J ends lost 10 bases and 3 bases respectively, with 21 bases between them. This CDR3 spans 15 amino acids. Germline V gene lookup returns CDR1 ENHRY and CDR2 SYGVKD. In nucleotides, the CDR3 is TGTGCCACCACCAATACAAATCTAGGCGAAGAGACCCAGTACTTC. Amino acids: CATTNTNLGEETQYF.

The chain couples TRBV10-3 to TRBJ1-5, with TRBD1 identical over 9 bases. V gave up 0 bases and J gave up 7 bases; unmatched junction bases: 4. Germline V gene sequence: CDR1 ENHRY, CDR2 SYGVKD. This CDR3 spans 15 amino acids. The CDR3 DNA follows: TGTGCCATCAGTGAGTCGGGACAGGGAAGACAGCCCCAGCATTTT. Residues: CAISESGQGRQPQHF.

This sequence joins TRBV2 and TRBJ2-1; tentatively, D is TRBD2 (5 bases). Trimming took 11 bases from V and 6 from J, leaving 20 bases between them. The CDR3 length is 14 residues. Germline CDR1 is SNHLY and CDR2 is FYNNEI. This chain's CDR3 is CAGNSGPLGNEQFF. Here the CDR3 DNA reads TGTGCCGGGAACTCCGGGCCACTAGGCAATGAGCAGTTCTTC.

V is TRBV9 and J is TRBJ1-3, with D maybe TRBD1 (6 bases). Germline CDR1 is SGDLS and CDR2 is YYNGEE. This CDR3 comprises 18 residues. The V end lost 0 bases, the J end lost 0 bases, and 16 bases lay between the germline ends. The CDR3 here is CASSVGLLTGTSGNTIYF. The CDR3 region has the DNA TGTGCCAGCAGCGTAGGCCTCCTGACAGGAACCTCTGGAAACACCATATATTTT.

CDR3 in DNA: TGTGCCAGCAGTATATCCGGACAGGGGGTCTACGAGCAGTACTTC. Protein sequence: CASSISGQGVYEQYF. The chain joins TRBV6-6 to TRBJ2-7; 10 bases map to TRBD1. The CDR3 totals 15 residues. The germline CDR1 and CDR2 sequences are MNHNY and SVGAGI (reference sequence). The J segment lost 3 bases and the V segment lost 5 bases, leaving 7 bases of the junction unmatched.

The chain couples TRBV19 to TRBJ1-5; D is perhaps TRBD1 (5 bases). This CDR3 region has 15 residues. Between the trimmed V and J ends, which lost 8 bases and 6 bases, there was a span of 20 bases. Germline V lookup: CDR1 LNHDA, CDR2 SQIVND (reference sequence). The CDR3: CASQGTGGLGQPQHF. The CDR3 DNA follows: TGTGCCAGTCAGGGAACCGGGGGACTAGGTCAGCCCCAGCATTTT. The full variable domain, with the rest looked up from reference TRBV19 and TRBJ1-5, is DGGITQSPKYLFRKEGQNVTLSCEQNLNHDAMYWYRQDPGQGLRLIYYSQIVNDFQKGDIAEGYSVSREKKESFPLTVTSAQKNPTAFYLCASQGTGGLGQPQHFGDGTRLSIL.

The gene calls are TRBV19 and TRBJ1-1, with 8 bases identical to TRBD1. Germline CDR1 reads LNHDA; CDR2 reads SQIVND (reference sequence). The CDR3 is 14 amino acids. V was clipped by 6 bases and J by 0 bases; unmatched bases: 3. CDR3 in amino acids: CASRVQGVNTEAFF. The CDR3 coding sequence is TGTGCCAGTAGGGTACAGGGGGTGAACACTGAAGCTTTCTTT.

V is TRBV7-2 and J is TRBJ2-7; D perhaps matches TRBD1 (6 bases). Germline CDR1 and CDR2: SGHTA and FQGNSA. The CDR3 extends over 15 amino acids. V was cut by 5 bases and J by 2 bases, with 16 bases left in between. The CDR3 reads CASSLTQGPAYEQYF. The CDR3, as DNA: TGTGCCAGCAGCCTCACACAGGGTCCGGCCTACGAGCAGTACTTC.

The rearrangement uses TRBV5-4 and TRBJ1-5; D perhaps matches TRBD1 (6 bases). CDR1 SGHNT and CDR2 YYREEE come from the germline V gene (reference sequence). V lost 1 base, J lost 2 bases, and 13 bases lay in between. The CDR3 totals 16 residues. The CDR3 bases are TGTGCCAGCAGCTTGCCCGTAGGGGGAGGCAATCAGCCCCAGCATTTT. It translates to CASSLPVGGGNQPQHF.

The V and J genes are TRBV6-1 and TRBJ2-7; 11 bases map to TRBD2. The CDR3 is 15 residues long. With 2 bases clipped from V and 3 bases from J, the junction kept 3 bases outside the gene matches. Looked up from germline, CDR1 is MNHNS and CDR2 is SASEGT. The CDR3 DNA reads as TGTGCCAGCAGTGAAAGGCTAGCGGGGGGCTACGAGCAGTACTTC. This encodes CASSERLAGGYEQYF.

This rearrangement joins TRBV7-3 to TRBJ1-4; 9 nucleotides match TRBD1. The CDR3 has 15 residues. Germline CDR1 is SGHTA and CDR2 is FQGTGA. The ends lost 5 bases at V and 7 bases at J; junction bases unmatched: 8. The CDR3 nucleotides read TGTGCCAGCAGCCCGCGGGACAGGGTGTGTGAAAAACTGTTTTTT. Translation gives CASSPRDRVCEKLFF.

The V and J genes are TRBV5-6 and TRBJ2-1; TRBD1 agrees at 7 bases. Losses at the gene ends were 3 bases for V and 1 base for J; bases not matched to a gene: 7. Germline V gene lookup returns CDR1 SGHDT and CDR2 YYEEEE. The CDR3 sequence is 16 residues long. In DNA form, the CDR3 reads TGTGCCAGCAGCTACCTTAGGGGACAGTCCTACAATGAGCAGTTCTTC. Its protein product is CASSYLRGQSYNEQFF. The entire variable domain, with the rest obtained from reference TRBV5-6 and TRBJ2-1, is as follows: DAGVTQSPTHLIKTRGQQVTLRCSPKSGHDTVSWYQQALGQGPQFIFQYYEEEERQRGNFPDRFSGHQFPNYSSELNVNALLLGDSALYLCASSYLRGQSYNEQFFGPGTRLTVL.

The CDR3 nucleotides read TGTGCCAGCAGCCGGACAGGGTCTAATTCACCCCTCCACTTT. Translating gives CASSRTGSNSPLHF. The chain links TRBV5-6 to TRBJ1-6; 8 bases match TRBD1. Germline V gene data show CDR1 as SGHDT and CDR2 as YYEEEE. The CDR3 sequence is 14 residues long. V shed 4 bases, J shed 6 bases, and the junction held 3 bases outside the gene matches.

The chain employs TRBV2 and TRBJ1-3, with D possibly TRBD1 on 6 matching bases. Germline V CDR1 and CDR2: SNHLY, FYNNEI. V shed 3 bases and J shed 0 bases, with 12 bases lying between them. The CDR3 contains 16 residues. The CDR3: CASSEVLGASGNTIYF. The CDR3 nucleotides are TGTGCCAGCAGTGAGGTCTTGGGGGCCTCTGGAAACACCATATATTTT. The full variable domain, with the rest looked up from reference TRBV2 and TRBJ1-3, is EPEVTQTPSHQVTQMGQEVILRCVPISNHLYFYWYRQILGQKVEFLVSFYNNEISEKSEIFDDQFSVERPDGSNFTLKIRSTKLEDSAMYFCASSEVLGASGNTIYFGEGSWLTVV.

The chain links TRBV7-6 to TRBJ2-7; 9 nucleotides align to TRBD2. J was trimmed by 4 bases and V by 3 bases; bases with no gene match: 7. Looked up from germline, CDR1 is SGHVS and CDR2 is FNYEAQ. This CDR3 spans 15 amino acids. The CDR3 protein is CASSFRPSGEYEQYF. The CDR3 bases are TGTGCCAGCAGCTTCAGGCCTAGCGGGGAATACGAGCAGTACTTC.